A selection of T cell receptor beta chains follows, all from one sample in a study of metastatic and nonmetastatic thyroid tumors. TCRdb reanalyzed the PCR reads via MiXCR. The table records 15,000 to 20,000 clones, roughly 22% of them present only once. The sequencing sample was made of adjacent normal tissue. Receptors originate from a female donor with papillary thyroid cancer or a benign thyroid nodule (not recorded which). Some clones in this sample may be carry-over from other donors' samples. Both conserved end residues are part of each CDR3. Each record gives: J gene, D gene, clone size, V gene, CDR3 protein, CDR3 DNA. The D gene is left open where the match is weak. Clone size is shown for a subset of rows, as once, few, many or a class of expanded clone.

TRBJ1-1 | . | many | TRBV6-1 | CASSEAGGLEAFF | TGTGCCAGCAGTGAAGCGGGGGGCCTGGAAGCTTTCTTT
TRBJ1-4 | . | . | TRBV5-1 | CASSSGKTGLAEKLFF | TGCGCCAGCAGCTCCGGAAAAACAGGGTTGGCTGAAAAACTGTTTTTT
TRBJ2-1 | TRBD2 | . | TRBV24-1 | CATSELAGSNEQFF | TGTGCCACCAGTGAGCTAGCGGGGAGCAATGAGCAGTTCTTC
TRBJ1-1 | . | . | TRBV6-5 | CASSYTIQGAMNTEAFF | TGTGCCAGCAGTTACACCATACAGGGTGCCATGAACACTGAAGCTTTCTTT
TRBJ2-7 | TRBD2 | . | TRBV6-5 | CASISSGRTHEQYF | TGTGCCAGCATTTCAAGCGGGAGGACCCACGAGCAGTACTTC
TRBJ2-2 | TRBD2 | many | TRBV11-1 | CASSPVATGGDTGELFF | TGTGCCAGCAGCCCGGTAGCGACGGGAGGTGACACCGGGGAGCTGTTTTTT
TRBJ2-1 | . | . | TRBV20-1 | CSASITGGLANEQFF | TGCAGTGCTAGCATCACTGGGGGGCTGGCAAATGAGCAGTTCTTC
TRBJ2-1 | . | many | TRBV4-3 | CASSQAVCNEQFF | TGCGCCAGCAGCCAAGCAGTCTGCAATGAGCAGTTCTTC
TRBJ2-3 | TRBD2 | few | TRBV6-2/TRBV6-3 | CASSYATSGSADTQYF | TGTGCCAGCAGTTACGCCACTAGCGGGAGTGCAGATACGCAGTATTTT
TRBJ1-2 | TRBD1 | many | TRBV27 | CASSDTGGFYGYTF | TGTGCCAGCAGTGACACAGGGGGATTTTATGGCTACACCTTC
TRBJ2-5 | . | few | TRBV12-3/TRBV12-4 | CASSLGRIQETQYF | TGTGCCAGCAGTTTAGGTAGAATCCAAGAGACCCAGTACTTC
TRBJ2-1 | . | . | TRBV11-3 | CASSSQHGNEQFF | TGTGCCAGCAGCTCGCAACATGGCAATGAGCAGTTCTTC
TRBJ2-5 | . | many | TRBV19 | CASSLQETQYF | TGTGCCAGTAGTCTGCAGGAGACCCAGTACTTC